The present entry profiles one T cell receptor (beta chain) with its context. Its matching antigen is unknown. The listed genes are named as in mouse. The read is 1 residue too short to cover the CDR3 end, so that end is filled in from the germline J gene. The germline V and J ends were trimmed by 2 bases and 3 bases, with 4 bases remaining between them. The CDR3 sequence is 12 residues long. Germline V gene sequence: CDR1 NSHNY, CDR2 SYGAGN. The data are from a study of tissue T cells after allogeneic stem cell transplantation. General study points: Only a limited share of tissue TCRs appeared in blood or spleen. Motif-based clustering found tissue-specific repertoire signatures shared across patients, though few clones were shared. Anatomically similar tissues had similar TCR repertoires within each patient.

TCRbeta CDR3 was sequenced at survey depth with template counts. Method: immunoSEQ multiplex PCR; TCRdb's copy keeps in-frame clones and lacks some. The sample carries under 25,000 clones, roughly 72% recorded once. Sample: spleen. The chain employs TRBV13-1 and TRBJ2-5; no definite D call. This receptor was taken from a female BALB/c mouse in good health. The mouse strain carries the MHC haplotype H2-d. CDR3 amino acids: CASSEQQDTQYF. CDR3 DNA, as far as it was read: TGTGCCAGCAGTGAACAGCAAGACACCCAGTAC.